The sequence of this T cell receptor (beta chain) was determined in a study of blood T cell repertoires in COVID-19. Whole-study context: Both acute and convalescent COVID-19 samples were obtained from the United States, Italy and Spain. T cells, B-cell-depleted T cells, or PBMCs supplied cDNA or gDNA.

Between the trimmed V and J ends, which lost 7 bases and 0 bases, there was a span of 12 bases. The CDR3 consists of 14 residues. Germline CDR1 is MNHNY and CDR2 is SVGAGI (reference sequence). Original analysis: Amplification from reference gene primers served as the basis for estimated nucleated cell counts. TCRdb's copy holds only in-frame clones and misses some; the assay was immunoSEQ multiplex PCR. The D gene and trimming were derived from the DNA, and the V and J assignments and clone size from that table. The table includes about 180,000 clones, roughly 83% detected once. Sequences were obtained from peripheral blood. The J gene is TRBJ1-1, the V gene TRBV6-6; the D gene is possibly TRBD1 (5 bases). This TCR was recovered from a human donor in a cohort sampled during active COVID-19. CDR3 region: CASIAAGLNTEAFF. CDR3 sequence (DNA): TGTGCCAGCATCGCCGCAGGGCTGAACACTGAAGCTTTCTTT.